The T cell receptor (beta chain) described here comes from a study of beta chain features in type 1 diabetes. This clone was seen a handful of times. Its matching antigen is unknown. Study-wide results and limits: For Type 1 diabetes patients, all four CD4+ subsets carried TCRB CDR3s that were moderately but significantly shorter.

Trimming took off 4 bases at V and 6 bases at J, with 13 bases between the two ends. The CDR3 totals 14 residues. Per the germline V gene, CDR1 is SGHTA and CDR2 is FQGNSA. Sorted CD4+ subsets: naive, central memory, regulatory, stem cell-like memory (CD45RO/CCR7/CD25/CD127/CD95/CD27 panel). Expressed TCRB transcripts were sequenced because the entire RNA isolate underwent reverse transcription. Naive, central memory and regulatory T cell samples yielded about 3.57 million reads on average. Clones were read by immunoSEQ multiplex PCR, and TCRdb kept only the in-frame ones, dropping some. In the table there are hundreds of thousands of clones, around 15% of which are singletons.

The TCR sequence derives from a young man in good health. The source material was naive CD4+ T cells from blood. The V and J genes are TRBV7-2 and TRBJ2-1; maybe TRBD2 (5 bases). CDR3 region: CASSSPSGSNEQFF. The CDR3 region has the DNA TGTGCCAGCAGCTCACCCTCGGGGAGCAATGAGCAGTTCTTC.